Listed below are T cell receptor beta chains from one sample, sequenced in a study of shared clonotypes between healthy human individuals. Using immunoSEQ multiplex PCR, the repertoire was profiled, and TCRdb retains in-frame clones only, with some absent. The sample lists 2.3 million or so clones, about 92% occurring once. Sequenced input: naive CD4+ T cells from PBMCs. These receptors were collected from a man aged 18 to 29 in good health. Some clones in this sample may be carry-over from other donors' samples. The CDR3 runs from the conserved cysteine through the conserved F or W. The D gene is left open where the match is weak. Part of the rows lack a size; the others show once, few, many or a class for expanded clones.

j_call clone_size d_call v_call cdr3_nt cdr3_aa
TRBJ2-7 once TRBD2 TRBV6-5 TGTGCCAGCAGTTCCCTAGCGGGGGGGGGCTACGAGCAGTACTTC CASSSLAGGGYEQYF
TRBJ1-3 - - TRBV7-9 TGTGCCAGCTTCGAGAGTAATACCGCTGGAAACACCATATATTTT CASFESNTAGNTIYF
TRBJ1-1 - - TRBV5-1 TGCGCCAGCAGCTTGCTCGGGGGCGCGCTGAACACTGAAGCTTTCTTT CASSLLGGALNTEAFF
TRBJ1-4 - TRBD1 TRBV19 TGTGCCAGTTGCAACAGGGGGCGAGAAAAACTGTTTTTT CASCNRGREKLFF
TRBJ2-7 - - TRBV7-6 TGTGCCAGCAGCGGCGGGACTGCGGCGGGCTACGAGCAGTACTTC CASSGGTAAGYEQYF
TRBJ2-7 - TRBD1 TRBV18 TGTGCCAGCTCTCCCGGGACAGGGTCTTACGAGCAGTACTTC CASSPGTGSYEQYF
TRBJ2-3 - - TRBV9 TGTGCCAGCAGCCCCTTCCAGGGGACAGATACGCAGTATTTT CASSPFQGTDTQYF
TRBJ2-5 - - TRBV29-1 TGCAGCGCCCTGGCTATGGAACAAGAGACCCAGTACTTC CSALAMEQETQYF
TRBJ2-1 - TRBD2 TRBV30 TGTGCCTGGAGGGGGACAGCCGGGACTAGCGGATACAATGAGCAGTTCTTC CAWRGTAGTSGYNEQFF
TRBJ1-2 once TRBD1 TRBV27 TGTGCCAGCAGTTTTAGGACAGGGGTTGGCTACACCTTC CASSFRTGVGYTF
TRBJ2-1 - - TRBV19 TGTGCCAGTGGGCCAGGGAGAAGGTCCTACAATGAGCAGTTCTTC CASGPGRRSYNEQFF
TRBJ2-7 - - TRBV7-2 TGTGCCAGCAGCTTGCGTCAGGGGGGCCAGGGATACGAGCAGTACTTC CASSLRQGGQGYEQYF
TRBJ1-4 - - TRBV4-1 TGCGCCAGCAGCCAAGATAAAAGGGACGGAAAAACCCGTAATGAAAAACTGTTTTTT CASSQDKRDGKTRNEKLFF
TRBJ2-3 - - TRBV7-9 TGTGCCAGCAGCTTAGGCAGGGTTAGCACAGATACGCAGTATTTT CASSLGRVSTDTQYF
TRBJ2-7 - - TRBV5-1 TGCGCCAGCAGCTTGGCCTCGGGCAGGAACGAGCAGTACTTC CASSLASGRNEQYF
TRBJ2-5 - TRBD1 TRBV25-1 TGTGCCAGCAGTGATTACAGGGGCGGAGAGACCCAGTACTTC CASSDYRGGETQYF
TRBJ1-2 - - TRBV6-6 TGTGCCAGCAGTTACGGCACAAAGGGCTATGGCTACACCTTC CASSYGTKGYGYTF
TRBJ1-1 - TRBD1 TRBV5-1 TGCGCCAGCAGCTTCAACGTCCCAGGGGGCGCCTACACTGAAGCTTTCTTT CASSFNVPGGAYTEAFF
TRBJ2-1 - - TRBV10-3 TGTGCCATCAGTGAGCGTGAGGGTGAGCAGTTCTTC CAISEREGEQFF
TRBJ1-1 - TRBD1 TRBV18 TGTGCCAGCTCACGACTCGACAGGGGGCGGAACACTGAAGCTTTCTTT CASSRLDRGRNTEAFF
TRBJ1-1 - - TRBV7-2 TGTGCCAGCAGAAAACCGGGAGGGGGGGCTGACGCTGAAGCTTTCTTT CASRKPGGGADAEAFF
TRBJ1-5 - TRBD1 TRBV5-5 TGTGCCAGCAGCTTGGTGAGGGGGCCGTATCAGCCCCAGCATTTT CASSLVRGPYQPQHF
TRBJ2-3 once TRBD1 TRBV5-1 TGCGCCAGCAGCCCGCCCGGGACAGGGGGCACAGATACGCAGTATTTT CASSPPGTGGTDTQYF
TRBJ2-3 - TRBD2 TRBV5-1 TGCGCCAGCAGCTTGAGTGGGACTAGCGGAGATACGCAGTATTTT CASSLSGTSGDTQYF
TRBJ2-2 - - TRBV5-1 TGCGCCAGCAGCTTGCGGGCCCCCGACACCGGGGAGCTGTTTTTT CASSLRAPDTGELFF
TRBJ2-7 - - TRBV7-8 TGTGCCAGCAGCCCACTCGTTTGGGACACTTCCACCTACGAGCAGTACTTC CASSPLVWDTSTYEQYF
TRBJ1-3 - TRBD1 TRBV28 TGTGCCAGCAGTCTTCCAGGGGGCGGCTCTGGAAACACCATATATTTT CASSLPGGGSGNTIYF
TRBJ1-2 - - TRBV6-5 TGTGCCAGCAGTTACGAGACTAACTATGGCTACACCTTC CASSYETNYGYTF
TRBJ1-1 once TRBD1 TRBV7-9 TGTGCCAGCAGCTCCTCAGGGGGCGGGAACACTGAAGCTTTCTTT CASSSSGGGNTEAFF
TRBJ2-2 - - TRBV4-2 TGTGCCAGCAGCCAAGCCGAGCGGAGCACCGGGGAGCTGTTTTTT CASSQAERSTGELFF
TRBJ1-3 once - TRBV5-1 TGCGCCAGCAGAGAACCGCACTCTGGAAACACCATATATTTT CASREPHSGNTIYF
TRBJ2-1 - - TRBV7-9 TGTGCCAGCAGCCGGACAGAAAACAATGAGCAGTTCTTC CASSRTENNEQFF
TRBJ1-1 - TRBD1 TRBV29-1 TGCAGCGTTGTGCGACAGGGGAACACTGAAGCTTTCTTT CSVVRQGNTEAFF
TRBJ2-5 - - TRBV7-2 TGTGCCAGCAGCTTATTGGCCCAAGAGACCCAGTACTTC CASSLLAQETQYF
TRBJ1-3 - TRBD1 TRBV5-1 TGCGCCAGCAGCTTGGAGGGGGCGAGCTCTGGAAACACCATATATTTT CASSLEGASSGNTIYF
TRBJ2-7 - - TRBV30 TGTGCCTGTTGCTTGGAGCACGAGCAGTACTTC CACCLEHEQYF
TRBJ2-1 - - TRBV5-1 TGCGCCAGCAGCCCCGTGACCTACTACAATGAGCAGTTCTTC CASSPVTYYNEQFF
TRBJ2-7 - TRBD1 TRBV6-5 TGTGCCAGCAGTTACTTACCGGGACAGGCTACCTACGAGCAGTACTTC CASSYLPGQATYEQYF
TRBJ1-5 - - TRBV5-1 TGCGCCAGCAGCTCGCAGGGAGGTAGCAATCAGCCCCAGCATTTT CASSSQGGSNQPQHF
TRBJ1-3 - TRBD1 TRBV28 TGTGCCAGCAGCCCGTTGACAGGGCGGTCTGTAAACACCATATATTTT CASSPLTGRSVNTIYF